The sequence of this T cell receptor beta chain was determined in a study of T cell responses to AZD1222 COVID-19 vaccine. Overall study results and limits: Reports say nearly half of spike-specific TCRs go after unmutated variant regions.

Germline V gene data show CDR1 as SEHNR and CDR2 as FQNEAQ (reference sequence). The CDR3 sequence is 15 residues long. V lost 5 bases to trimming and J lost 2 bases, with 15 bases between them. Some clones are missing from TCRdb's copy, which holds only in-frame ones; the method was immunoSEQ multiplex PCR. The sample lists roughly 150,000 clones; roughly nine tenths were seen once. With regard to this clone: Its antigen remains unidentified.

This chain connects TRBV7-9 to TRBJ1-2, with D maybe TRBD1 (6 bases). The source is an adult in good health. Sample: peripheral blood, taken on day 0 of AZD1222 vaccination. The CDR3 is CASSRAEGENYGYTF. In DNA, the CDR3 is TGTGCCAGCAGCCGTGCAGAGGGGGAGAACTATGGCTACACCTTC.